The rows below give T cell receptor beta chains drawn from one sample of a study of cytomegalovirus exposure and HLA in healthy donors. This table comes from immunoSEQ multiplex PCR, and its TCRdb copy is limited to in-frame clones, with some not included. Counted here are 150,000 to 200,000 clones, less than 90% occurring once; the ten biggest clones make up approximately 2%. Material: PBMCs. These TCRs come from a young woman in good health and CMV-seronegative. The CDR3 runs from the conserved cysteine through the conserved F or W. A D gene is named only where the DNA matches it firmly. A clone size is listed for some rows: how often the clone was seen (once, few, many), or a class if it is expanded.

J: TRBJ1-1; D: -; size: -; V: TRBV5-1; DNA: TGCGCCAGCAGCTCCCTTGATCCCGGGACTGAAGCTTTCTTT; CDR3: CASSSLDPGTEAFF
J: TRBJ2-7; D: -; size: -; V: TRBV10-3; DNA: TGTGCCATCAACCCGACGACGGGCAGGGGAGTCGGGGAGCAGTACTTC; CDR3: CAINPTTGRGVGEQYF
J: TRBJ2-3; D: -; size: -; V: TRBV7-9; DNA: TGTGCCAGCAGCCCTTCAGGTTCCACAGATACGCAGTATTTT; CDR3: CASSPSGSTDTQYF
J: TRBJ1-1; D: -; size: -; V: TRBV7-2; DNA: TGTGCCAGCAGCACCCGGACAGATAATGGGAAAACTTTCTTT; CDR3: CASSTRTDNGKTFF
J: TRBJ1-2; D: -; size: -; V: TRBV27; DNA: TGTGCCAGCAGTTTGGCCACAGTCCCCGTGGATGGCTACACCTTC; CDR3: CASSLATVPVDGYTF
J: TRBJ2-3; D: TRBD2; size: -; V: TRBV6-1; DNA: TGTGCCAGCAGTGCCAGAGGGACTAGCGGGAGATCCAGTGAGCAGTATTTT; CDR3: CASSARGTSGRSSEQYF
J: TRBJ1-2; D: TRBD1; size: -; V: TRBV4-1; DNA: TGCGCCAGCAGCACACTGACAGGGCCCTATGGCTACACCTTC; CDR3: CASSTLTGPYGYTF
J: TRBJ1-1; D: TRBD1; size: -; V: TRBV5-1; DNA: TGCGCCAGCAAGACAGGGGAAGGCACTGAAGCTTTCTTT; CDR3: CASKTGEGTEAFF
J: TRBJ1-2; D: TRBD1; size: few; V: TRBV5-4; DNA: TGTGCCAGCAGCCTGTGGACAGGGGGCTTCTACGGCTACACCTTC; CDR3: CASSLWTGGFYGYTF
J: TRBJ2-7; D: -; size: -; V: TRBV11-2; DNA: TGTGCCAGCAGCTATACCGCGGGCCCCTACGAGCAGTACTTC; CDR3: CASSYTAGPYEQYF
J: TRBJ1-1; D: TRBD1; size: -; V: TRBV18; DNA: TGTGCCAGCTCACGAAATCAGGGGGCGCTGACTGAAGCTTTCTTT; CDR3: CASSRNQGALTEAFF